Listed below are T cell receptor beta chains from one sample, sequenced in a study of cytomegalovirus exposure and HLA in healthy donors. The assay was immunoSEQ multiplex PCR, and TCRdb's table has in-frame clones only and misses some. Its table lists some 130,000 clones. The specimen sequenced was PBMCs. The receptors originated from a man between 18 and 29 years old in good health and CMV-seronegative. Both conserved end residues are part of each CDR3. The order of the fields is V gene, D gene, J gene, CDR3 DNA, CDR3 protein. A D gene is named only where the DNA matches it firmly.

v_gene: TRBV6-5; d_gene: TRBD1; j_gene: TRBJ1-1; CDR3nt: TGTGCCAGCAGCGGTTGGACAGGGGGAGTTGAAGCTTTCTTT; CDR3aa: CASSGWTGGVEAFF
v_gene: TRBV10-3; d_gene: -; j_gene: TRBJ1-2; CDR3nt: TGTGCCATCAGTGAGCAGGATTATGGCTACACCTTC; CDR3aa: CAISEQDYGYTF
v_gene: TRBV9; d_gene: -; j_gene: TRBJ2-7; CDR3nt: TGTGCCAGCAGCGTGGGGGGAGCCCTACCAGGAGAGCAGTACTTC; CDR3aa: CASSVGGALPGEQYF
v_gene: TRBV6-5; d_gene: -; j_gene: TRBJ2-7; CDR3nt: TGTGCCAGCAGTTACTATTGGAGTTCCGAGCAGTACTTC; CDR3aa: CASSYYWSSEQYF
v_gene: TRBV6-1; d_gene: TRBD1; j_gene: TRBJ2-1; CDR3nt: TGTGCCAGCAGTGAAGCAGGGACAGGGTATAATGAGCAGTTCTTC; CDR3aa: CASSEAGTGYNEQFF
v_gene: TRBV5-5; d_gene: -; j_gene: TRBJ1-2; CDR3nt: TGTGCCAGCAGCTTCCCAGGGACTCCTAACTATGGCTACACCTTC; CDR3aa: CASSFPGTPNYGYTF
v_gene: TRBV7-9; d_gene: TRBD1; j_gene: TRBJ1-5; CDR3nt: TGTGCCAGCAGTTCACAGGGGGCGCGGCAGCCCCAGCATTTT; CDR3aa: CASSSQGARQPQHF
v_gene: TRBV7-2; d_gene: -; j_gene: TRBJ2-7; CDR3nt: TGTGCCAGCAGCTTAGAGGTTGCGGGGAGCTACGAGCAGTACTTC; CDR3aa: CASSLEVAGSYEQYF
v_gene: TRBV30; d_gene: -; j_gene: TRBJ2-7; CDR3nt: TGTGCCTGGCCCCCCAGGGGTGGCGAGCAGTACTTC; CDR3aa: CAWPPRGGEQYF
v_gene: TRBV10-3; d_gene: -; j_gene: TRBJ2-3; CDR3nt: TGTGCCTCCTCGGGTTCGACAGATACGCAGTATTTT; CDR3aa: CASSGSTDTQYF
v_gene: TRBV29-1; d_gene: -; j_gene: TRBJ1-2; CDR3nt: TGCAGCGGAACAGGAGAAGCTAACTATGGCTACACCTTC; CDR3aa: CSGTGEANYGYTF
v_gene: TRBV25-1; d_gene: -; j_gene: TRBJ1-5; CDR3nt: TGTGCCAGCAGTGAATTGGCACGTCAGCCCCAGCATTTT; CDR3aa: CASSELARQPQHF
v_gene: TRBV5-6; d_gene: TRBD2; j_gene: TRBJ2-3; CDR3nt: TGTGCCAGCAGCTCTCCGGCGGGGGGCAGCACAGATACGCAGTATTTT; CDR3aa: CASSSPAGGSTDTQYF
v_gene: TRBV29-1; d_gene: TRBD1; j_gene: TRBJ1-2; CDR3nt: TGCAGCGCTACCCCAGGGGACAGGGATGGCTACACCTTC; CDR3aa: CSATPGDRDGYTF
v_gene: TRBV5-1; d_gene: -; j_gene: TRBJ2-7; CDR3nt: TGCGCCAGCAGCTTGTCACCGGACAACTCCTACGAGCAGTACTTC; CDR3aa: CASSLSPDNSYEQYF
v_gene: TRBV15; d_gene: -; j_gene: TRBJ2-1; CDR3nt: TGTGCCACCAGCAGAGATTGGGCAGTTGCGGGGATGCGGGGGCTATACAATGAGCAGTTCTTC; CDR3aa: CATSRDWAVAGMRGLYNEQFF
v_gene: TRBV5-1; d_gene: -; j_gene: TRBJ1-1; CDR3nt: TGCGCCAGCAGCTTGGCTCAACAGGGTCGGGTCACTGAAGCTTTCTTT; CDR3aa: CASSLAQQGRVTEAFF
v_gene: TRBV7-7; d_gene: TRBD2; j_gene: TRBJ2-2; CDR3nt: TGTGCCAGCAGCCCTCTAGCGGGGTCCACCCCCGGGGAGCTGTTTTTT; CDR3aa: CASSPLAGSTPGELFF
v_gene: TRBV27; d_gene: -; j_gene: TRBJ1-3; CDR3nt: TGTGCCAGCAGTTCCCCCGGGGGCACCATATATTTT; CDR3aa: CASSSPGGTIYF
v_gene: TRBV6-5; d_gene: -; j_gene: TRBJ1-1; CDR3nt: TGTGCCAGCAGTTACTCCCGACAGAGTGAAGCTTTCTTT; CDR3aa: CASSYSRQSEAFF
v_gene: TRBV4-2; d_gene: TRBD1; j_gene: TRBJ1-2; CDR3nt: TGTGCCAGCAGCCAAAGGGACAGGGAATATGGCTACACCTTC; CDR3aa: CASSQRDREYGYTF
v_gene: TRBV7-2; d_gene: -; j_gene: TRBJ1-2; CDR3nt: TGTGCCAGCAGCTTCACCCCGGAGCCTTACTATGGCTACACCTTC; CDR3aa: CASSFTPEPYYGYTF
v_gene: TRBV19; d_gene: TRBD1; j_gene: TRBJ2-7; CDR3nt: TGTGCCAGTAGTATCCGCAGGGGGCGCGCTGACGAGCAGTACTTC; CDR3aa: CASSIRRGRADEQYF
v_gene: TRBV6-5; d_gene: -; j_gene: TRBJ2-1; CDR3nt: TGTGCCAGCGGCCAGGGGAACAATGAGCAGTTCTTC; CDR3aa: CASGQGNNEQFF
v_gene: TRBV6-5; d_gene: -; j_gene: TRBJ2-1; CDR3nt: TGTGCCAGCACGCCATTGGGGGGCAATGAGCAGTTCTTC; CDR3aa: CASTPLGGNEQFF
v_gene: TRBV19; d_gene: TRBD2; j_gene: TRBJ2-3; CDR3nt: TGTGCCAGTAGTAGTTATAGCGGGGGGGCAGTCACAGATACGCAGTATTTT; CDR3aa: CASSSYSGGAVTDTQYF
v_gene: TRBV6-5; d_gene: TRBD1; j_gene: TRBJ2-7; CDR3nt: TGTGCCACCTCGAGACAGGGTAGTTACGAGCAGTACTTC; CDR3aa: CATSRQGSYEQYF
v_gene: TRBV7-6; d_gene: TRBD1; j_gene: TRBJ1-3; CDR3nt: TGTGCCAGCAGCTGGGGGACAGGGGGCGCGGGAAACACCATATATTTT; CDR3aa: CASSWGTGGAGNTIYF
v_gene: TRBV4-3; d_gene: TRBD2; j_gene: TRBJ2-1; CDR3nt: TGCGCCAGCAGCCAAAGAGCGGGAGGCGGGGATGAGCAGTTCTTC; CDR3aa: CASSQRAGGGDEQFF
v_gene: TRBV19; d_gene: -; j_gene: TRBJ2-7; CDR3nt: TGTGCCAGTAGTATCTCTAGCCTAGCCTACGAGCAGTACTTC; CDR3aa: CASSISSLAYEQYF
v_gene: TRBV5-1; d_gene: -; j_gene: TRBJ1-4; CDR3nt: TGCGCCAGCAGCTTGGGCGGGGATAATGAAAAACTGTTTTTT; CDR3aa: CASSLGGDNEKLFF
v_gene: TRBV4-3; d_gene: -; j_gene: TRBJ2-5; CDR3nt: TGCGCCAGCAGCCAACTCTTAGTAGCTAGTTCTGAGCAGTACTTC; CDR3aa: CASSQLLVASSEQYF
v_gene: TRBV2; d_gene: -; j_gene: TRBJ1-1; CDR3nt: TGTGCCAGCATCCGACTTTTGGGCACTGAAGCTTTCTTT; CDR3aa: CASIRLLGTEAFF
v_gene: TRBV29-1; d_gene: -; j_gene: TRBJ1-2; CDR3nt: TGCAGCGTTAGAGGGTTAGGTGGCTACACCTTC; CDR3aa: CSVRGLGGYTF
v_gene: TRBV6-1; d_gene: -; j_gene: TRBJ2-1; CDR3nt: TGTGCCAGCAGTGAAGACTTGGCAGGTCCAGGCAATGAGCAGTTCTTC; CDR3aa: CASSEDLAGPGNEQFF
v_gene: TRBV6-1; d_gene: -; j_gene: TRBJ2-5; CDR3nt: TGTGCCAGCAGTGAAGTATTAGTGATAGAGACCCAGTACTTC; CDR3aa: CASSEVLVIETQYF
v_gene: TRBV9; d_gene: -; j_gene: TRBJ2-5; CDR3nt: TGTGCCAGCAGCGTAGGGGGAGACAGGTCCGAGACCCAGTACTTC; CDR3aa: CASSVGGDRSETQYF
v_gene: TRBV7-9; d_gene: TRBD1; j_gene: TRBJ1-6; CDR3nt: TGTGCCAGCAGCTCCGTCCCGGGACAGGGGGTCGGCAATTCACCCCTCCACTTT; CDR3aa: CASSSVPGQGVGNSPLHF
v_gene: TRBV6-5; d_gene: -; j_gene: TRBJ2-2; CDR3nt: TGTGCCAGCAGTTACTCGAGGGCCACCGGGGAGCTGTTTTTT; CDR3aa: CASSYSRATGELFF
v_gene: TRBV6-5; d_gene: TRBD1; j_gene: TRBJ2-7; CDR3nt: TGTGCCAGCTTTCAACCCGGGACAGGGAGGTACGAGCAGTACTTC; CDR3aa: CASFQPGTGRYEQYF
v_gene: TRBV7-6; d_gene: TRBD1; j_gene: TRBJ1-1; CDR3nt: TGTGCCAGCAGCGGTCAGGGGGTAGCTGAAGCTTTCTTT; CDR3aa: CASSGQGVAEAFF
v_gene: TRBV7-9; d_gene: TRBD2; j_gene: TRBJ2-1; CDR3nt: TGTGCCAGCAGCCCTGGTCTAGCGGATTACAATGAGCAGTTCTTC; CDR3aa: CASSPGLADYNEQFF
v_gene: TRBV19; d_gene: -; j_gene: TRBJ2-5; CDR3nt: TGTGCCAGTATCGGAGCAGGGGCCAAAGAGACCCAGTACTTC; CDR3aa: CASIGAGAKETQYF
v_gene: TRBV2; d_gene: TRBD2; j_gene: TRBJ2-1; CDR3nt: TGTGCCAGCAGTGAGAGACTAGCGGGTAACAATGAGCAGTTCTTC; CDR3aa: CASSERLAGNNEQFF
v_gene: TRBV7-8; d_gene: -; j_gene: TRBJ1-1; CDR3nt: TGTGCCAGCAGCTACCCCGGGGGTACTGGGACTGAAGCTTTCTTT; CDR3aa: CASSYPGGTGTEAFF
v_gene: TRBV30; d_gene: -; j_gene: TRBJ1-2; CDR3nt: TGTGCCTGGAGTGGCACAGGTTCTTATGGCTACACCTTC; CDR3aa: CAWSGTGSYGYTF
v_gene: TRBV7-7; d_gene: -; j_gene: TRBJ2-6; CDR3nt: TGTGCTAGCAGCACCGCGGTTGGGGCCAACGTCCTGACTTTC; CDR3aa: CASSTAVGANVLTF
v_gene: TRBV4-3; d_gene: TRBD1; j_gene: TRBJ1-5; CDR3nt: TGCGCCAGCAGCGTTAACAGGGGGGGACAGCCCCAGCATTTT; CDR3aa: CASSVNRGGQPQHF
v_gene: TRBV7-3; d_gene: TRBD2; j_gene: TRBJ2-1; CDR3nt: TGTGCCAGCAGGGGGGGGAGGGGATTAGGGGAGCAGTTCTTC; CDR3aa: CASRGGRGLGEQFF
v_gene: TRBV5-1; d_gene: -; j_gene: TRBJ2-3; CDR3nt: TGCGCCAGCAGCTTGGACCCTAGCACGGGTACGCAGTATTTT; CDR3aa: CASSLDPSTGTQYF
v_gene: TRBV5-4; d_gene: TRBD1; j_gene: TRBJ1-4; CDR3nt: TGTGCCAGCAGCCACGCTAAGACAGGGAGCAATGAAAAACTGTTTTTT; CDR3aa: CASSHAKTGSNEKLFF
v_gene: TRBV11-2; d_gene: TRBD2; j_gene: TRBJ2-1; CDR3nt: TGTGCCAGCAGCTTAGCTGGGACTAGCGGCTACAATGAGCAGTTCTTC; CDR3aa: CASSLAGTSGYNEQFF
v_gene: TRBV28; d_gene: -; j_gene: TRBJ1-1; CDR3nt: TGTGCCAGCAGTTTGCCGGGGGGAGAAGCTTTCTTT; CDR3aa: CASSLPGGEAFF
v_gene: TRBV18; d_gene: -; j_gene: TRBJ1-3; CDR3nt: TGTGCCAGCTCACCACCCGGAGGCTCCGGAAACACCATATATTTT; CDR3aa: CASSPPGGSGNTIYF
v_gene: TRBV2; d_gene: -; j_gene: TRBJ1-1; CDR3nt: TGTGCCAGCAGTGAAGGATTATCGGGGTACTCTGAAGCTTTCTTT; CDR3aa: CASSEGLSGYSEAFF
v_gene: TRBV11-1; d_gene: TRBD1; j_gene: TRBJ2-7; CDR3nt: TGTGCCAGCAGCTTAGACAGGGGCTCCTACGAGCAGTACTTC; CDR3aa: CASSLDRGSYEQYF
v_gene: TRBV5-1; d_gene: -; j_gene: TRBJ2-5; CDR3nt: TGCGCCAGCAGCTTGTATCTAGGCCAAGAGACCCAGTACTTC; CDR3aa: CASSLYLGQETQYF